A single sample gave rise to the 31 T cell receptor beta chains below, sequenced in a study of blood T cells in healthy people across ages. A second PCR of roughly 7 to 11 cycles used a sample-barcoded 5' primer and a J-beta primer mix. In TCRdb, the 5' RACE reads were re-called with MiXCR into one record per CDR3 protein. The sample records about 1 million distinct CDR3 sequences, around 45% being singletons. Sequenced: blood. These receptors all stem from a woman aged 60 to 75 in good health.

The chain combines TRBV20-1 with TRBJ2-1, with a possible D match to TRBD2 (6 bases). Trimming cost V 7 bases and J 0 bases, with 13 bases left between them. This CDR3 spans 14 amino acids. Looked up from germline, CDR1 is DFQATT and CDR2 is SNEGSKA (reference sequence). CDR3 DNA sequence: TGCAGTGTCATAGCGGAAAGCTCCTACAATGAGCAGTTCTTC. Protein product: CSVIAESSYNEQFF.

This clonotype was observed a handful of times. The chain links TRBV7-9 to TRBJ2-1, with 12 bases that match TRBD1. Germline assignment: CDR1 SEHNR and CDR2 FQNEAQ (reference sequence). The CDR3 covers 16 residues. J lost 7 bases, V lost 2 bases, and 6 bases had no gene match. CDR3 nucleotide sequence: TGTGCCAGCAGCTTACCACCGGGACAGGGGGCGAATGAGCAGTTCTTC. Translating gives CASSLPPGQGANEQFF.

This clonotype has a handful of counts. CDR3 sequence: CASGDFRKLTTYNEQFF. The CDR3 region has the DNA TGTGCCAGCGGGGATTTCCGTAAATTGACTACATACAATGAGCAGTTCTTC. The V gene is TRBV9, the J gene TRBJ2-1; a weak D match, TRBD2 (5 bases). The germline V and J ends were trimmed by 7 bases and 4 bases, with 24 bases remaining between them. Per germline, CDR1 SGDLS and CDR2 YYNGEE. The CDR3 length is 17 residues.

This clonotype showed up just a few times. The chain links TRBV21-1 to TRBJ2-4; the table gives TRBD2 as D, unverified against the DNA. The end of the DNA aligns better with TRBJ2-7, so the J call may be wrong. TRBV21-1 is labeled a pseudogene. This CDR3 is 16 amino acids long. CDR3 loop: CASSFPKAAGDVEQYF. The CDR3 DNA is TGTGCCAGCAGCTTCCCTAAGGCCGCGGGAGATGTCGAGCAGTACTTC.

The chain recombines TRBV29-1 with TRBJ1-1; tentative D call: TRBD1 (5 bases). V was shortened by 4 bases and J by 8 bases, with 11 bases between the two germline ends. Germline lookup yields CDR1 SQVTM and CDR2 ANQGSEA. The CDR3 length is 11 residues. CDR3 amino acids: CSVVGGVEAFF. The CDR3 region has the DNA TGCAGCGTTGTTGGGGGGGTCGAAGCTTTCTTT.

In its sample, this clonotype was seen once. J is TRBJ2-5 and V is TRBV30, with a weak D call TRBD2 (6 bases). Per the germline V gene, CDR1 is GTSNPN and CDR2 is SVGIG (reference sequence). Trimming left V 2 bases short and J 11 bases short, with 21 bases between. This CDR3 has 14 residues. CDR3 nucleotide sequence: TGTGCCTGGAGTTCCCGGACTATCGGCAATGAGCAGTACTTC. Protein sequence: CAWSSRTIGNEQYF.

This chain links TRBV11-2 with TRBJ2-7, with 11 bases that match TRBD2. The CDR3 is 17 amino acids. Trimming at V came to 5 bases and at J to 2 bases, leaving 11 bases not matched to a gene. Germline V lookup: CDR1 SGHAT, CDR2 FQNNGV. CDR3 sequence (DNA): TGTGCCAGCAGCGAAAGAATGACTAGCGGGAAGACCTACGAGCAGTACTTC. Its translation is CASSERMTSGKTYEQYF.

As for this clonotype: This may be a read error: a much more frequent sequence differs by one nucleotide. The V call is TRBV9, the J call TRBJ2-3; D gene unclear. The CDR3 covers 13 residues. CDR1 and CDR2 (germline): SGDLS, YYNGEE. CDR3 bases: TGTGCCGGCAGCGTAGAGGGCACAGATACGCAGTATTTT. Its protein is CAGSVEGTDTQYF.

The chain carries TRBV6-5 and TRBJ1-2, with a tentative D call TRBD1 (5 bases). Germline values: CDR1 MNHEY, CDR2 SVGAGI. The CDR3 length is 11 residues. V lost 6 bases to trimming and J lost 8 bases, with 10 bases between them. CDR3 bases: TGTGCCAGCAGGACGGGGGGAGGCTACACCTTC. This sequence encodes CASRTGGGYTF.

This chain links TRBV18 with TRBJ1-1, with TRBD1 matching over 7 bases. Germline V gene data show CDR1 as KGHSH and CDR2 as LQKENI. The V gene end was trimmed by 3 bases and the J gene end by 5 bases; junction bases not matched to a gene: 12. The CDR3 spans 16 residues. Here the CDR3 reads CASSPAVGGGGTEAFF. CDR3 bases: TGTGCCAGCTCACCGGCCGTAGGAGGGGGCGGAACTGAAGCTTTCTTT.

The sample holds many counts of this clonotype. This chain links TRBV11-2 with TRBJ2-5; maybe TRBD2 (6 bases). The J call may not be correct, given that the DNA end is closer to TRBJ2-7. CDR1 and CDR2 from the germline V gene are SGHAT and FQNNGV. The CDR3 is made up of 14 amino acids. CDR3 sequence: CASSHQGQGGEQYF. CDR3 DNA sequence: TGTGCCAGCAGCCACCAAGGGCAGGGAGGCGAGCAGTACTTC.

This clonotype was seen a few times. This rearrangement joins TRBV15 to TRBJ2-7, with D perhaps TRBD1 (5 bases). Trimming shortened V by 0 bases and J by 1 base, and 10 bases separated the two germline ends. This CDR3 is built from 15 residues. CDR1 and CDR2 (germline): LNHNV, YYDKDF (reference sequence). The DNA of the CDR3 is TGTGCCACCAGCAGAGAAATAACAGGTTCCTACGAGCAGTACTTC. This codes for CATSREITGSYEQYF. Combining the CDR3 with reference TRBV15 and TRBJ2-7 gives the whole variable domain DAMVIQNPRYQVTQFGKPVTLSCSQTLNHNVMYWYQQKSSQAPKLLFHYYDKDFNNEADTPDNFQSRRPNTSFCFLDIRSPGLGDTAMYLCATSREITGSYEQYFGPGTRLTVT.

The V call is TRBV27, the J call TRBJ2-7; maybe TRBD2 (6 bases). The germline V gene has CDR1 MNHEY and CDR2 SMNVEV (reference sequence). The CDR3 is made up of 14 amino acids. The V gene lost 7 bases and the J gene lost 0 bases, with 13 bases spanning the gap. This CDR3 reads CASTGGRGSYEQYF. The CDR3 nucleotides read TGTGCCAGCACCGGGGGTCGGGGCTCCTACGAGCAGTACTTC.

The CDR3: CASSLGSAGANEQFF. The CDR3 bases are TGTGCCAGCAGCTTAGGAAGTGCGGGAGCGAATGAGCAGTTCTTC. V and J are TRBV7-3 and TRBJ2-1; 7 nucleotides line up with TRBD2. V lost 2 bases and J lost 7; bases outside the gene matches: 8. The CDR3 contains 15 residues. CDR1 and CDR2 (germline): SGHTA, FQGTGA.

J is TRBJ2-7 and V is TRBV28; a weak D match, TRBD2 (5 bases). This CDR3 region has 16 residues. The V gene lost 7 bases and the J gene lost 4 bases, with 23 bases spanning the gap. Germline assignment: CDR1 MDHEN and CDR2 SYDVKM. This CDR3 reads CASNGVRWRSDYEQYF. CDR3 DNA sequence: TGTGCCAGCAACGGGGTCAGGTGGAGGTCTGATTACGAGCAGTACTTC.

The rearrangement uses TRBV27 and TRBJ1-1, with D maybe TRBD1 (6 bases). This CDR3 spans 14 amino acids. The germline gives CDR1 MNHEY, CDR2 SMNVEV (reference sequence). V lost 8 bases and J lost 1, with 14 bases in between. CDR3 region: CASGWGAGNTEAFF. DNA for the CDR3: TGTGCCAGCGGATGGGGGGCAGGGAACACTGAAGCTTTCTTT.

In DNA form, the CDR3 reads TGCAGCGGGTGGGGGGAATATGGCTACACCTTC. It is translated as CSGWGEYGYTF. The chain joins TRBV29-1 to TRBJ1-2; D possibly corresponds to TRBD1 (5 bases). V shed 7 bases and J shed 5 bases, with 11 bases lying between them. The length of the CDR3 is 11 residues. Germline values: CDR1 SQVTM, CDR2 ANQGSEA. The full variable domain, in which reference TRBV29-1 and TRBJ1-2 provide the parts outside the CDR3, is SAVISQKPSRDICQRGTSLTIQCQVDSQVTMMFWYRQQPGQSLTLIATANQGSEATYESGFVIDKFPISRPNLTFSTLTVSNMSPEDSSIYLCSGWGEYGYTFGSGTRLTVV.

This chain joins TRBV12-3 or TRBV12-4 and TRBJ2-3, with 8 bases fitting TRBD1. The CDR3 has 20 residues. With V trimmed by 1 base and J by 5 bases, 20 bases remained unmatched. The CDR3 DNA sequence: TGTGCCAGCAGTTTAGTAAGGGGCAGGGGGCTCAGACTGAGAGGAGATACGCAGTATTTT. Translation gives CASSLVRGRGLRLRGDTQYF.

The CDR3 loop reads CASSLQALRETQFF. The CDR3, as DNA: TGCGCCAGCAGCCTCCAGGCCCTACGGGAGACCCAGTTCTTC. The chain combines TRBV5-1 with TRBJ2-5; D may be TRBD2 (6 bases). The tail of the sequence fits TRBJ2-1 better, so the J call may be wrong. Germline V gene sequence: CDR1 SGHRS, CDR2 YFSETQ. The CDR3 consists of 14 residues.

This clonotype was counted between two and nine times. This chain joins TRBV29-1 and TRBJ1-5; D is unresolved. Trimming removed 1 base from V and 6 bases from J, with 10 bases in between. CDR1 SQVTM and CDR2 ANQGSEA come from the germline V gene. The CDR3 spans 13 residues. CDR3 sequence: CSVEGAGGQPQHF. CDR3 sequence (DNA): TGCAGCGTTGAAGGAGCCGGAGGTCAGCCCCAGCATTTT.

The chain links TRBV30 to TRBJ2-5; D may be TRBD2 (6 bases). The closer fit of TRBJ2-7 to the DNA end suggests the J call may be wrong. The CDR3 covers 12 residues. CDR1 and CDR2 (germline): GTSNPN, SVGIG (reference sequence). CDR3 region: CAWNRDCYEQYF. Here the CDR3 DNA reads TGTGCCTGGAATAGGGACTGCTACGAGCAGTACTTC.

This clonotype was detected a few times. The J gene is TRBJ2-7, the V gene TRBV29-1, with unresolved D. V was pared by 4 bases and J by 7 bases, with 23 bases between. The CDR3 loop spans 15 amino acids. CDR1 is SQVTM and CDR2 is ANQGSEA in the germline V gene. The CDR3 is CSVVAVEAYVWEQYF. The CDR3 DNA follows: TGCAGCGTTGTGGCAGTCGAGGCGTACGTCTGGGAGCAGTACTTC.

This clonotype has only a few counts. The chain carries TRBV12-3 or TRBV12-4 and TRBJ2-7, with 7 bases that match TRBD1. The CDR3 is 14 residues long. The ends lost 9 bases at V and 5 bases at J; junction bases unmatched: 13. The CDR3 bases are TGTGCCAGTAGTCCCCGACAGGGATTCCACGAGCAGTACTTC. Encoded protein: CASSPRQGFHEQYF.

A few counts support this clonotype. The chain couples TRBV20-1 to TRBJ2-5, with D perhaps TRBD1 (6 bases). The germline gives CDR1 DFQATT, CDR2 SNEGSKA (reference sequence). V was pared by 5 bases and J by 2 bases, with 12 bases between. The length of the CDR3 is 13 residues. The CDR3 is CSAPDRTQETQYF. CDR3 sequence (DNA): TGCAGTGCTCCCGACAGGACTCAAGAGACCCAGTACTTC.

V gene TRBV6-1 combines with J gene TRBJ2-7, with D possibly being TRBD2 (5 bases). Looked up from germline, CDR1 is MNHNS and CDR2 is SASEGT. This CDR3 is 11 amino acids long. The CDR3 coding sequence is TGTGCGGCTAGCCAAATCTACGAGCAGTACTTC. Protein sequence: CAASQIYEQYF.

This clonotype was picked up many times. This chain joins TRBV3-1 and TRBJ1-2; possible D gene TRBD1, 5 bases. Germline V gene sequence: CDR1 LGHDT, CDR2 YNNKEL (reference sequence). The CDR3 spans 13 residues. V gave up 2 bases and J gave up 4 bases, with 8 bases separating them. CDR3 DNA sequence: TGTGCCAGCAGCCAACAGGGCGGCTATGGCTACACCTTC. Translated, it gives CASSQQGGYGYTF.

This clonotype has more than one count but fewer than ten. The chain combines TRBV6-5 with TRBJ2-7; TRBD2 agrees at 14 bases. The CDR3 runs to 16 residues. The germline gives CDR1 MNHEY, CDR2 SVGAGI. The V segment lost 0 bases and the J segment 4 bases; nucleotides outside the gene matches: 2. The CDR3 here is CASSYSGTSGSYEQYF. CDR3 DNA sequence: TGTGCCAGCAGTTACTCCGGGACTAGCGGGAGTTACGAGCAGTACTTC.

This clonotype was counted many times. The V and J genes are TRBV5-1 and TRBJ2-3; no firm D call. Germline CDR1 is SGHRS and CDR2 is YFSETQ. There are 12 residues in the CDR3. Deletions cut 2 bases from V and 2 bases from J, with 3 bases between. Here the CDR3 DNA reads TGCGCCAGCAGCTTCGACACAGATACGCAGTATTTT. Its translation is CASSFDTDTQYF.

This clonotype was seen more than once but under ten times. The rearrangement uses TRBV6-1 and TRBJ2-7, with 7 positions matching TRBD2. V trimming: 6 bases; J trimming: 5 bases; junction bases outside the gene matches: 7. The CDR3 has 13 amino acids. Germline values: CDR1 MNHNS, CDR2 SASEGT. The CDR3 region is CASRASGAHEQYF. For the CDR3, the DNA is TGTGCCAGCAGAGCCAGCGGGGCCCACGAGCAGTACTTC.

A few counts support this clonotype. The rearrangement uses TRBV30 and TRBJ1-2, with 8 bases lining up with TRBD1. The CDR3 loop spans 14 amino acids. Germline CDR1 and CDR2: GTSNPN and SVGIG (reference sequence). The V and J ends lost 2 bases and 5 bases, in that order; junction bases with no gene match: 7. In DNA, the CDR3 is TGTGCCTGGAGTCCCGGGACAGGCGATTATGGCTACACCTTC. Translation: CAWSPGTGDYGYTF. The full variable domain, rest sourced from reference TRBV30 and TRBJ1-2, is SQTIHQWPATLVQPVGSPLSLECTVEGTSNPNLYWYRQAAGRGLQLLFYSVGIGQISSEVPQNLSASRPQDRQFILSSKKLLLSDSGFYLCAWSPGTGDYGYTFGSGTRLTVV.

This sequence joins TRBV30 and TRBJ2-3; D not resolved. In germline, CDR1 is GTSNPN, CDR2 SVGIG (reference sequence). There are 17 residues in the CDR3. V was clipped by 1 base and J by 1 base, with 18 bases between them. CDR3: CAWSGFGRDLRTDTQYF. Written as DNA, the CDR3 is TGTGCCTGGAGTGGTTTCGGGCGAGATTTACGCACAGATACGCAGTATTTT.